This entry lists 31 T cell receptor beta chains sequenced from one sample in a study of blood T cell repertoires in COVID-19. The method was immunoSEQ multiplex PCR; TCRdb's version includes in-frame clones alone and lacks a portion of them. The top ten clones hold roughly 17% of a sample with fewer than 120,000 clones, about three quarters of them seen once. The specimen sequenced was peripheral blood. These receptor sequences come from an elderly woman with active or convalescent COVID-19.

This clone was counted between two and nine times. The V gene is TRBV9, the J gene TRBJ2-1; D gene unclear. The CDR3 loop spans 13 amino acids. Germline V gene sequence: CDR1 SGDLS, CDR2 YYNGEE. Trimming left V 2 bases short and J 1 base short, with 4 bases between. CDR3 in DNA: TGTGCCAGCAGCGTGGCTTCCTACAATGAGCAGTTCTTC. Residues: CASSVASYNEQFF.

This clone was recorded a few times. V gene TRBV30 combines with J gene TRBJ2-7, with 7 bases matching TRBD2. Germline V gene sequence: CDR1 GTSNPN, CDR2 SVGIG (reference sequence). CDR3 length equals 13 residues. Trimming removed 1 base from V and 5 bases from J; junction bases left unmatched: 5. The CDR3 region is CAWSGRLADEQYF. The CDR3 region has the DNA TGTGCCTGGAGTGGGAGGCTAGCGGACGAGCAGTACTTC.

This rearrangement joins TRBV9 to TRBJ2-2, with D tentatively TRBD2 (5 bases). CDR3 size: 16 residues. Germline CDR1 and CDR2: SGDLS and YYNGEE. Trimming took off 4 bases at V and 5 bases at J, with 18 bases between the two ends. The DNA of the CDR3 is TGTGCCAGCAGCCACTTTCGGGGTTCGAGGACCGGGGAGCTGTTTTTT. Translated, it gives CASSHFRGSRTGELFF.

About this clone itself: A read error may account for a junction end that differs from germline. The chain combines TRBV10-2 with TRBJ1-2, with a tentative D call TRBD1 (6 bases). Looked up from germline, CDR1 is WSHSY and CDR2 is SAAADI. The CDR3 extends over 12 amino acids. The CDR3 reads CASSFDYRELAF. The CDR3 DNA reads as TGCGCCAGCAGTTTCGATTACAGGGAGTTGGCCTTC.

The rearrangement uses TRBV10-1 and TRBJ2-2, with 9 bases identical to TRBD2. Germline values: CDR1 WNHNN, CDR2 SYGVQD (reference sequence). The junction had 14 bases not matched to a gene; V was cut back by 6 bases and J by 0 bases. The CDR3 has 19 residues. The CDR3 loop is CASRATTGTSLSNTGELFF. CDR3 bases: TGCGCCAGCAGAGCAACCACCGGGACTAGCCTATCGAACACCGGGGAGCTGTTTTTT.

The V call is TRBV9, the J call TRBJ2-1, with 9 bases that match TRBD2. CDR1 is SGDLS and CDR2 is YYNGEE in the germline V gene. J was trimmed by 2 bases and V by 3 bases; bases with no gene match: 9. This CDR3 is 17 amino acids long. The CDR3 bases are TGTGCCAGCAGCGCCACAGGGGCGGGAGGGCCCTACAATGAGCAGTTCTTC. Protein sequence: CASSATGAGGPYNEQFF.

This clone was detected once. V is TRBV5-1 and J is TRBJ2-3; 9 bases map to TRBD2. The CDR3 is 16 residues long. J was trimmed by 2 bases and V by 4 bases; bases with no gene match: 8. Germline CDR1 SGHRS, CDR2 YFSETQ. DNA for the CDR3: TGCGCCAGCAGCCGCGAATGGACTAGCGTCACAGATACGCAGTATTTT. Translated: CASSREWTSVTDTQYF.

This clone was found a few times. J is TRBJ1-1 and V is TRBV11-2; the match to TRBD1 covers 8 bases. Germline loops: CDR1 SGHAT, CDR2 FQNNGV. J gave up 8 bases and V 5 bases, and 16 bases lay outside the gene matches. The CDR3 loop spans 16 amino acids. CDR3 loop: CASSPYRGIRDREAFF. In DNA, the CDR3 is TGTGCCAGCAGCCCCTACAGAGGGATCCGGGACAGGGAAGCTTTCTTT.

The J gene is TRBJ2-1, the V gene TRBV6-1; TRBD2 matches 7 bases. The CDR3 runs 15 residues. CDR1 is MNHNS, CDR2 SASEGT, per germline. V gave up 2 bases and J gave up 8 bases; unmatched junction bases: 9. The CDR3: CASSEMAGVSYEQFF. CDR3 nucleotides: TGTGCCAGCAGTGAAATGGCGGGAGTTTCCTATGAGCAGTTCTTC.

The chain joins TRBV7-8 to TRBJ1-4, with D perhaps TRBD1 (5 bases). The CDR3 length is 13 residues. Trimming took off 0 bases at V and 11 bases at J, with 10 bases between the two ends. CDR1 and CDR2 (germline): SGHVS, FQNEAQ. The CDR3 region has the DNA TGTGCCAGCAGCTTAGCCGCCGGGGGGAAACTGTTTTTT. Translating gives CASSLAAGGKLFF.

The chain joins TRBV15 to TRBJ1-4; D is unresolved. The V gene's germline CDR1 is LNHNV and CDR2 YYDKDF (reference sequence). The CDR3 is 16 residues long. The V end lost 0 bases, the J end lost 0 bases, and 8 bases lay between the germline ends. The CDR3 loop is CATSRDLVATNEKLFF. The CDR3 DNA reads TGTGCCACCAGCAGAGATTTAGTTGCAACTAATGAAAAACTGTTTTTT.

In DNA form, the CDR3 reads TGTGCCAGCAGACCGTCCCCGGAGGGCAATGAGCAGTTCTTC. Translating it yields CASRPSPEGNEQFF. The chain joins TRBV28 to TRBJ2-1; tentative D call: TRBD2 (6 bases). The V gene lost 6 bases and the J gene lost 6 bases, with 15 bases spanning the gap. This CDR3 is 14 amino acids long. Germline CDR1 is MDHEN and CDR2 is SYDVKM.

This sequence joins TRBV7-8 and TRBJ1-2, with TRBD1 matching over 7 bases. Germline assignment: CDR1 SGHVS and CDR2 FQNEAQ. The length of the CDR3 is 13 residues. V was pared by 6 bases and J by 3 bases, with 4 bases of the junction left unmatched. CDR3 protein: CASRPDRDYGYTF. The CDR3 region has the DNA TGTGCCAGCAGACCTGACAGGGACTATGGCTACACCTTC.

The chain carries TRBV5-1 and TRBJ2-3, with D possibly being TRBD2 (5 bases). The CDR3 has 15 residues. The germline V gene encodes CDR1 SGHRS and CDR2 YFSETQ. The ends were cut back, 0 bases at V and 1 base at J, with 9 bases in the middle. For the CDR3, the DNA is TGCGCCAGCAGCTTGGAACTAGTCGGCACAGATACGCAGTATTTT. Its protein product is CASSLELVGTDTQYF.

The CDR3 region has the DNA TGTGCCAGCAGACCACTAGCGGGCCAAAAGTACAATGAGCAGTTCTTC. It yields the protein CASRPLAGQKYNEQFF. The V gene is TRBV6-6, the J gene TRBJ2-1; 9 bases align to TRBD2. The CDR3 has 16 residues. J was trimmed by 4 bases and V by 6 bases; bases with no gene match: 10. Germline V gene sequence: CDR1 MNHNY, CDR2 SVGAGI (reference sequence).

The rearrangement uses TRBV5-1 and TRBJ2-1; D is perhaps TRBD1 (6 bases). The ends were cut back, 3 bases at V and 5 bases at J, with 15 bases in the middle. The CDR3 loop spans 15 amino acids. Germline V gives CDR1 SGHRS, CDR2 YFSETQ. The CDR3 DNA follows: TGCGCCAGCAGCTCGCAGGGGATGGGGAACAATGAGCAGTTCTTC. Its translation: CASSSQGMGNNEQFF.

This clone showed up just once. This rearrangement joins TRBV19 to TRBJ1-2, with D possibly being TRBD1 (6 bases). The CDR3 length is 13 residues. From germline, CDR1 is LNHDA and CDR2 SQIVND (reference sequence). Deletions cut 7 bases from V and 4 bases from J, with 13 bases between. CDR3 nucleotides: TGTGCCAGTACCTCTACAGGGACCTATGGCTACACCTTC. Translation: CASTSTGTYGYTF.

The rearrangement links TRBV7-2 to TRBJ2-7; D is possibly TRBD1 (7 bases). Germline CDR1 and CDR2: SGHTA and FQGNSA. The CDR3 length is 14 residues. With 1 base removed from V and 7 bases from J, the gap between germline ends came to 14 bases. This chain's CDR3 is CASSLVAGGGEQYF. DNA of the CDR3: TGTGCCAGCAGCTTAGTCGCAGGGGGAGGTGAGCAGTACTTC.

This chain connects TRBV11-2 to TRBJ2-2, with 12 nucleotides matching TRBD2. Germline V gives CDR1 SGHAT, CDR2 FQNNGV. This CDR3 has 17 amino acids. The trim removed 6 bases at V and 5 bases at J, leaving 10 bases unmatched. CDR3 bases: TGTGCCAGCAGACCGACTAGGGGGACTAGCGGGACCGGGGAGCTGTTTTTT. This codes for CASRPTRGTSGTGELFF.

The rearrangement uses TRBV6-1 and TRBJ1-5, with D maybe TRBD1 (5 bases). With 1 base removed from V and 0 bases from J, the gap between germline ends came to 16 bases. The CDR3 runs 18 residues. Looked up from germline, CDR1 is MNHNS and CDR2 is SASEGT. CDR3 region: CASSEVGGWGYSNQPQHF. CDR3 bases: TGTGCCAGCAGTGAAGTGGGGGGATGGGGGTATAGCAATCAGCCCCAGCATTTT.

The V gene is TRBV7-9, the J gene TRBJ1-4, with TRBD1 as a possible D gene (6 bases). The V end was cut by 3 bases, the J end by 10 bases, with 9 bases between. The CDR3 is 12 residues long. CDR1 is SEHNR and CDR2 is FQNEAQ in the germline V gene (reference sequence). DNA of the CDR3: TGTGCCAGCAGCTTGGAAGGGGGAAAACTGTTTTTT. It translates to CASSLEGGKLFF.

The CDR3 is CASSSSGRGGFF. CDR3 bases: TGTGCCAGCAGCAGTAGCGGGAGAGGTGGGTTCTTC. The J gene is TRBJ2-1, the V gene TRBV7-2; 9 bases map to TRBD2. The J segment lost 15 bases and the V segment lost 5 bases, leaving 8 bases of the junction unmatched. The CDR3 consists of 12 residues. Germline-derived CDR1 and CDR2 are SGHTA and FQGNSA. Using reference TRBV7-2 and TRBJ2-1 for the parts outside the CDR3, the full variable domain is GAGVSQSPSNKVTEKGKDVELRCDPISGHTALYWYRQSLGQGLEFLIYFQGNSAPDKSGLPSDRFSAERTGGSVSTLTIQRTQQEDSAVYLCASSSSGRGGFFGPGTRLTVL.

This rearrangement joins TRBV27 to TRBJ1-5; D remains unclear. Trimming cost V 3 bases and J 4 bases, with 13 bases left between them. Germline V gives CDR1 MNHEY, CDR2 SMNVEV (reference sequence). The CDR3 is 15 residues long. The CDR3 sequence: CASSFDHPGNQPQHF. The CDR3 DNA reads TGTGCCAGCAGTTTTGATCACCCGGGAAATCAGCCCCAGCATTTT.

This clone was counted only a few times. V usage is TRBV9 and J usage is TRBJ2-3, with 8 nucleotides matching TRBD2. Unmatched junction bases numbered 13, after V lost 6 bases and J lost 10 bases. Germline lookup yields CDR1 SGDLS and CDR2 YYNGEE. CDR3 size: 14 residues. In nucleotides, the CDR3 is TGTGCCAGCAATCCAGCGGGGGCCGGTTTGGCGCAGTATTTT. This translates into CASNPAGAGLAQYF.

The V call is TRBV10-3, the J call TRBJ2-1; perhaps TRBD2 as D (6 bases). The CDR3 contains 15 residues. V was shortened by 1 base and J by 7 bases, with 14 bases between the two germline ends. CDR1 ENHRY and CDR2 SYGVKD come from the germline V gene. The CDR3 loop is CAISEWRGLANEQFF. In nucleotides, the CDR3 is TGTGCCATCAGTGAGTGGCGGGGACTCGCTAATGAGCAGTTCTTC.

The chain links TRBV20-1 to TRBJ2-1; 13 positions agree with TRBD2. CDR3 length equals 15 residues. In germline, CDR1 is DFQATT, CDR2 SNEGSKA (reference sequence). With 3 bases clipped from V and 8 bases from J, the junction kept 7 bases outside the gene matches. In DNA form, the CDR3 reads TGCAGTGCTAGTCAACTAGCGGGAGGGTGGGATGAGCAGTTCTTC. This translates into CSASQLAGGWDEQFF.

The chain links TRBV7-2 to TRBJ2-5, with TRBD2 matching over 16 bases. The CDR3 is made up of 16 amino acids. Germline loops: CDR1 SGHTA, CDR2 FQGNSA. J gave up 2 bases and V 5 bases, and 2 bases lay outside the gene matches. DNA of the CDR3: TGTGCCAGCAGCCCGGGACTAGCGGGAGGGCAAGAGACCCAGTACTTC. Its protein is CASSPGLAGGQETQYF.

V usage is TRBV11-2 and J usage is TRBJ2-2; 8 bases are a match to TRBD2. J was trimmed by 8 bases and V by 3 bases; bases with no gene match: 8. From germline, CDR1 is SGHAT and CDR2 FQNNGV. The CDR3 spans 15 residues. The CDR3 protein is CASSFYGRASGELFF. CDR3 nucleotide sequence: TGTGCCAGCAGCTTTTACGGGAGGGCCTCGGGGGAGCTGTTTTTT.

The V and J genes are TRBV4-3 and TRBJ2-1; no clear D gene. V lost 1 base and J 1 base, leaving 5 bases between the germline ends. There are 14 residues in the CDR3. CDR1 LGHNA and CDR2 YSLEER come from the germline V gene. The CDR3 region has the DNA TGCGCCAGCAGCCAAGGCGTTTCCTACAATGAGCAGTTCTTC. This gives the protein CASSQGVSYNEQFF.

This chain uses TRBV27 with TRBJ2-6; TRBD1 aligns across 8 bases. J was trimmed by 4 bases and V by 6 bases; bases with no gene match: 11. This CDR3 region has 17 residues. Germline CDR1 is MNHEY and CDR2 is SMNVEV (reference sequence). The CDR3 here is CASSPGQGGWGANVLTF. The DNA of the CDR3 is TGTGCCAGCAGCCCCGGACAGGGTGGGTGGGGGGCCAACGTCCTGACTTTC.

This chain connects TRBV11-2 to TRBJ2-3; 12 positions match TRBD2. The junction had 5 bases not matched to a gene; V was cut back by 4 bases and J by 3 bases. CDR1 is SGHAT, CDR2 FQNNGV, per germline. The CDR3 is 16 amino acids. CDR3 in DNA: TGTGCCAGCAGCTCAAGGACTAGCGGGATTACAGATACGCAGTATTTT. Protein: CASSSRTSGITDTQYF.